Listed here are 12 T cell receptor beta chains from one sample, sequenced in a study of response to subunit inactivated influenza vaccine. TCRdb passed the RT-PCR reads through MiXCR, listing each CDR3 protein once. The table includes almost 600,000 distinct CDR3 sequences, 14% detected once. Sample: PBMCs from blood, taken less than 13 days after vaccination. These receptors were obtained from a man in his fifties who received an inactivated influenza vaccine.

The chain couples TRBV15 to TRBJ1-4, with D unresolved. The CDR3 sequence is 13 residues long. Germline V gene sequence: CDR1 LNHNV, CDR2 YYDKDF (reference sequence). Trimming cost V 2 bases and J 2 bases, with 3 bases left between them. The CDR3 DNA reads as TGTGCCACCAGCAGATACACTAATGAAAAACTGTTTTTT. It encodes CATSRYTNEKLFF.

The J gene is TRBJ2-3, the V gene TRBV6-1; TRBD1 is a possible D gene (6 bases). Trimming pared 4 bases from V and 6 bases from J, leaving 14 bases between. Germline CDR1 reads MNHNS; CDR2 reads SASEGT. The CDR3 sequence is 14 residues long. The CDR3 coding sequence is TGTGCCAGCAGTGCCATACAGGGCCGTGATACGCAGTATTTT. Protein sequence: CASSAIQGRDTQYF.

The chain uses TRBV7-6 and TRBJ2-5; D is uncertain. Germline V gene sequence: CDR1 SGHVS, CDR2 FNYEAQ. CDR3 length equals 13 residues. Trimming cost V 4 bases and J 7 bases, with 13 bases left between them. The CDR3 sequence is CASSSTGKGTQYF. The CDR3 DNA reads TGTGCCAGCAGCTCGACTGGGAAGGGGACCCAGTACTTC.

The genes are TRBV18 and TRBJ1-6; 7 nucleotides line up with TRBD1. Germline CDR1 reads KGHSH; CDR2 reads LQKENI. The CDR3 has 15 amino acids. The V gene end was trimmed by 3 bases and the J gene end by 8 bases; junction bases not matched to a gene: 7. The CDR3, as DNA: TGTGCCAGCTCACCTTCAAGGGGGCTGGATTCACCCCTCCACTTT. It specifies CASSPSRGLDSPLHF.

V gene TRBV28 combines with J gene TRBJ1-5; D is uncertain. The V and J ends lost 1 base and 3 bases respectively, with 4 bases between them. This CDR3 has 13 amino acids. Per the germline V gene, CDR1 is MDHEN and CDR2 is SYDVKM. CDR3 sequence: CASSLYLNQPQHF. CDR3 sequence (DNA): TGTGCCAGCAGTTTATACCTCAATCAGCCCCAGCATTTT.

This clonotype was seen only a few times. CDR3 amino acids: CASSIGTWSSYNSPLHF. Here the CDR3 DNA reads TGTGCCAGCAGCATTGGAACGTGGAGCTCCTATAATTCACCCCTCCACTTT. J is TRBJ1-6 and V is TRBV5-5; D not certain. Trimming left V 4 bases short and J 0 bases short, with 14 bases between. CDR1 and CDR2 (germline): SGHKS, YYEKEE (reference sequence). This CDR3 contains 17 residues.

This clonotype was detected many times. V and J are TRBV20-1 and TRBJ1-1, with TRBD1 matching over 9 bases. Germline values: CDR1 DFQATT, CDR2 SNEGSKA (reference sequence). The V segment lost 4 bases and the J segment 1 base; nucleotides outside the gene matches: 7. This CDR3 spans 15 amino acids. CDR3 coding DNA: TGCAGTGCTACCGGGACAGGGTTTAGGAACACTGAAGCTTTCTTT. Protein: CSATGTGFRNTEAFF.

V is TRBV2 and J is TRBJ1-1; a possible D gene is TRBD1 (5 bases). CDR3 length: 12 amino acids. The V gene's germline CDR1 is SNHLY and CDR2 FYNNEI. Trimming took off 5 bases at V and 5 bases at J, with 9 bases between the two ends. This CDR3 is CASSPGATEAFF. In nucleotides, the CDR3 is TGTGCCAGCAGTCCCGGGGCGACTGAAGCTTTCTTT. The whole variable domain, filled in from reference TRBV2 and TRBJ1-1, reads EPEVTQTPSHQVTQMGQEVILRCVPISNHLYFYWYRQILGQKVEFLVSFYNNEISEKSEIFDDQFSVERPDGSNFTLKIRSTKLEDSAMYFCASSPGATEAFFGQGTRLTVV.

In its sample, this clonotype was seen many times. The CDR3 here is CSVDVGLEETQYF. The CDR3 coding sequence is TGCAGCGTTGATGTTGGGCTAGAAGAGACCCAGTACTTC. The chain uses TRBV29-1 and TRBJ2-5; D uncertain. V was pared by 3 bases and J by 3 bases, with 11 bases between. This CDR3 region has 13 residues. The germline gives CDR1 SQVTM, CDR2 ANQGSEA.

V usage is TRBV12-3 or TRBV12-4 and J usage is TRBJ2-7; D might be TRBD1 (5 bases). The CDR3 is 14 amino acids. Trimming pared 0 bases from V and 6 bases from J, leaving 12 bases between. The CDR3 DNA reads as TGTGCCAGCAGTTTAGCCAGGGTGGGGCTCGAGCAGTACTTC. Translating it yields CASSLARVGLEQYF.

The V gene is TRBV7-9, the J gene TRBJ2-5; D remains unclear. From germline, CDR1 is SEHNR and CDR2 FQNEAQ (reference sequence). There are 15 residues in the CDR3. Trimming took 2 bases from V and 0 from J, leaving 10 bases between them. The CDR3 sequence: CASSLRLWDQETQYF. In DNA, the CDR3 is TGTGCCAGCAGCTTAAGGTTGTGGGACCAAGAGACCCAGTACTTC.

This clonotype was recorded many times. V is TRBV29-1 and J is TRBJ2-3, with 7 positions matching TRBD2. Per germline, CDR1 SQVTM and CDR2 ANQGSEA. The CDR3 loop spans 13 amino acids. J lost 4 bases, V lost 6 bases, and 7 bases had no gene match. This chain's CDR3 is CSVPGGGPDTQYF. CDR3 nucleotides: TGCAGCGTCCCTGGGGGGGGACCAGATACGCAGTATTTT.